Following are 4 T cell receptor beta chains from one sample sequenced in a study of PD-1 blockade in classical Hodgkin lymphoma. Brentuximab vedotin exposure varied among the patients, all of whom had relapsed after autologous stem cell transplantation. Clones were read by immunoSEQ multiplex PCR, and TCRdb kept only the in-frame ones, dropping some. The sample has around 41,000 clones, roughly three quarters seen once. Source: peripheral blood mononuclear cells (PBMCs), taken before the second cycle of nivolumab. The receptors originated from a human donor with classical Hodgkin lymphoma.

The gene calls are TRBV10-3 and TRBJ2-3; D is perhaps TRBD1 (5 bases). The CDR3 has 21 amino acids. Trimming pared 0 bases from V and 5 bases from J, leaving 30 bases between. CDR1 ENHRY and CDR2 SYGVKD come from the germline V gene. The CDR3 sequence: CAISESVKPPTANLLIDTQYF. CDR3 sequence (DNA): TGTGCCATCAGTGAGTCAGTCAAACCTCCGACAGCAAATCTTTTAATAGATACGCAGTATTTT.

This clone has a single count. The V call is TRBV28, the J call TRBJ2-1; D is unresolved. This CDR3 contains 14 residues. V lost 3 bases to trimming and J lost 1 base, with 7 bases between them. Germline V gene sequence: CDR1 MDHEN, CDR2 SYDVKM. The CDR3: CASSFLSSYNEQFF. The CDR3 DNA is TGTGCCAGCAGTTTCCTCAGTTCCTACAATGAGCAGTTCTTC. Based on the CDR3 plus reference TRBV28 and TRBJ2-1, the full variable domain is DVKVTQSSRYLVKRTGEKVFLECVQDMDHENMFWYRQDPGLGLRLIYFSYDVKMKEKGDIPEGYSVSREKKERFSLILESASTNQTSMYLCASSFLSSYNEQFFGPGTRLTVL.

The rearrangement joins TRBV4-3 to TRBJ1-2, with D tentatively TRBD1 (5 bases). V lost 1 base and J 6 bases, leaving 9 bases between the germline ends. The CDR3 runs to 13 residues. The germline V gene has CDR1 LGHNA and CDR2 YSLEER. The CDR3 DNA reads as TGCGCCAGCAGCCAAGTTAGAGGGGATGGCTACACCTTC. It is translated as CASSQVRGDGYTF.

CDR3 residues: CASSQGFVGSPLHF. CDR3 in DNA: TGTGCCAGCAGCCAAGGTTTCGTGGGTTCACCCCTCCACTTT. The chain couples TRBV4-2 to TRBJ1-6; D is ambiguous. Germline V gene data show CDR1 as LGHNA and CDR2 as YNFKEQ. Trimming removed 1 base at V and 9 bases at J, with 10 bases between. This CDR3 spans 14 amino acids.